These 32 T cell receptor beta chains originate from one sample sequenced in a study of cytomegalovirus exposure and HLA in healthy donors. Amplification used 60 Vbeta primers and 13 Jbeta primers. Assay: immunoSEQ multiplex PCR; the TCRdb copy retains only in-frame clones and omits some. The sample contains some 80,000 clones, approximately 67% of which appear only once. Sample: PBMCs. These receptors all come from a male donor in good health and CMV-seropositive.

The chain uses TRBV7-9 and TRBJ1-3, with TRBD1 matching over 7 bases. CDR1 and CDR2 (germline): SEHNR, FQNEAQ (reference sequence). V shed 5 bases, J shed 3 bases, and the junction held 10 bases outside the gene matches. The CDR3 length is 16 residues. The CDR3 DNA follows: TGTGCCAGCAGCCCAAGACAGGGAACCGGTGGAAACACCATATATTTT. This sequence encodes CASSPRQGTGGNTIYF.

The chain is built from TRBV6-1 and TRBJ1-6; D possibly corresponds to TRBD1 (6 bases). The V and J ends lost 0 bases and 7 bases respectively, with 10 bases between them. The CDR3 length is 15 residues. The V gene's germline CDR1 is MNHNS and CDR2 SASEGT. CDR3 DNA sequence: TGTGCCAGCAGTGAAGCGCTTGGACAGAATTCACCCCTCCACTTT. This translates into CASSEALGQNSPLHF.

Only one count was recorded for this clone. The gene calls are TRBV15 and TRBJ2-1; 7 bases are shared with TRBD2. Germline CDR1 LNHNV, CDR2 YYDKDF (reference sequence). The CDR3 totals 15 residues. The V gene end was trimmed by 8 bases and the J gene end by 6 bases; junction bases not matched to a gene: 13. CDR3 bases: TGTGCCACCGGGTTCGGGGGGTCTCTAAGCAATGAGCAGTTCTTC. Its translation: CATGFGGSLSNEQFF.

This clone was recorded a few times. CDR3 nucleotide sequence: TGTGCCAGTAGTATGGGACAGGTCAACAATGAGCAGTTCTTC. Protein: CASSMGQVNNEQFF. The V and J genes are TRBV19 and TRBJ2-1, with 8 bases that match TRBD1. The trim removed 3 bases at V and 5 bases at J, leaving 3 bases unmatched. The CDR3 loop spans 14 amino acids. The germline V gene has CDR1 LNHDA and CDR2 SQIVND (reference sequence).

The chain employs TRBV4-1 and TRBJ2-1; 9 bases are shared with TRBD2. CDR3 length: 16 residues. The trim removed 1 base at V and 3 bases at J, leaving 4 bases unmatched. Germline CDR1 MGHRA, CDR2 YSYEKL. CDR3 DNA: TGCGCCAGCAGCCAAGGGGCGACTAGCGGCTACAATGAGCAGTTCTTC. Its protein is CASSQGATSGYNEQFF.

This clone was observed a handful of times. The genes are TRBV29-1 and TRBJ1-1; possible D gene TRBD1, 5 bases. Trimming took 7 bases from V and 6 from J, leaving 9 bases between them. Germline V CDR1 and CDR2: SQVTM, ANQGSEA. CDR3 length equals 10 residues. CDR3 coding DNA: TGCAGCGCCGGACAATCTGAAGCTTTCTTT. This encodes CSAGQSEAFF.

CDR3 nucleotides: TGTGCCAGCAGGGGTCAGGGACAGAGGAGTGAAAAACTGTTTTTT. It specifies CASRGQGQRSEKLFF. The V and J genes are TRBV6-5 and TRBJ1-4; the match to TRBD1 covers 7 bases. The J segment lost 7 bases and the V segment lost 6 bases, leaving 11 bases of the junction unmatched. The CDR3 is made up of 15 amino acids. Germline CDR1 is MNHEY and CDR2 is SVGAGI.

The J gene is TRBJ2-7, the V gene TRBV11-1; 7 bases line up with TRBD2. There are 14 residues in the CDR3. With V trimmed by 1 base and J by 2 bases, 2 bases remained unmatched. Germline V lookup: CDR1 SGHAT, CDR2 FQDESV (reference sequence). The CDR3 DNA is TGTGCCAGCAGCTTAGGAGCGGGAACCTACGAGCAGTACTTC. The encoded protein is CASSLGAGTYEQYF.

J is TRBJ2-5 and V is TRBV5-6; 10 bases agree with TRBD2. The CDR3 sequence is 16 residues long. CDR1 is SGHDT and CDR2 is YYEEEE in the germline V gene. J gave up 5 bases and V 0 bases, and 7 bases lay outside the gene matches. In nucleotides, the CDR3 is TGTGCCAGCAGCTTGGAAAGCGGGAGGGCCTGGGAGACCCAGTACTTC. The encoded protein is CASSLESGRAWETQYF. Full variable domain (rest looked up from reference TRBV5-6 and TRBJ2-5): DAGVTQSPTHLIKTRGQQVTLRCSPKSGHDTVSWYQQALGQGPQFIFQYYEEEERQRGNFPDRFSGHQFPNYSSELNVNALLLGDSALYLCASSLESGRAWETQYFGPGTRLLVL.

The rearrangement joins TRBV4-3 to TRBJ1-2; D is perhaps TRBD1 (6 bases). The CDR3 loop spans 16 amino acids. The V gene lost 0 bases and the J gene lost 3 bases, with 14 bases spanning the gap. The germline V gene has CDR1 LGHNA and CDR2 YSLEER. The CDR3 DNA reads as TGCGCCAGCAGCCAAGACAGGGGAGGGTCTGACTATGGCTACACCTTC. Translating gives CASSQDRGGSDYGYTF.

The CDR3 spells CASSEGTGADYGYTF. The CDR3 DNA is TGTGCCAGCAGTGAAGGGACAGGGGCTGACTATGGCTACACCTTC. This sequence joins TRBV2 and TRBJ1-2; 9 nucleotides line up with TRBD1. The CDR3 length is 15 residues. CDR1 SNHLY and CDR2 FYNNEI come from the germline V gene. V gave up 1 base and J gave up 3 bases; unmatched junction bases: 3.

The chain has TRBV25-1 and TRBJ2-1; 7 bases align to TRBD2. Germline values: CDR1 MGHDK, CDR2 SYGVNS. The CDR3 has 13 residues. Trimming took 11 bases from V and 1 from J; bases not matched to a gene: 5. Here the CDR3 reads CASGGGSYNEQFF. CDR3 DNA sequence: TGTGCCTCTGGGGGGGGGTCCTACAATGAGCAGTTCTTC.

The CDR3 here is CASSLVAGGALPYYGYTF. CDR3 nucleotide sequence: TGTGCCAGCAGTTTGGTCGCCGGGGGGGCCTTACCCTACTATGGCTACACCTTC. This sequence joins TRBV28 and TRBJ1-2; D perhaps matches TRBD1 (6 bases). This CDR3 is 18 amino acids long. CDR1 is MDHEN, CDR2 SYDVKM, per germline. V lost 3 bases and J 3 bases, leaving 23 bases between the germline ends.

This clone was seen a handful of times. The rearrangement uses TRBV9 and TRBJ1-1, with TRBD1 identical over 7 bases. Germline trimming cut 2 bases from V and 3 bases from J; bases unmatched to any gene: 13. CDR1 is SGDLS and CDR2 is YYNGEE in the germline V gene. The CDR3 extends over 17 amino acids. The CDR3 protein is CASSVAGTARSDTEAFF. The CDR3 DNA reads as TGTGCCAGCAGCGTTGCTGGGACAGCCAGATCGGACACTGAAGCTTTCTTT.

The chain couples TRBV14 to TRBJ1-2; TRBD1 agrees at 11 bases. The CDR3 totals 14 residues. V shed 4 bases and J 5 bases; nucleotides not matched to a gene: 3. The V gene's germline CDR1 is SGHDN and CDR2 FVKESK. The DNA for the CDR3 is TGTGCCAGCAGCCGGGACAGGGGGGGTTATGGCTACACCTTC. Protein sequence: CASSRDRGGYGYTF.

CDR3 coding DNA: TGTGCCAGCAGCGCGGGACAGGGGGCGAGGGAGCAGTTCTTC. Protein sequence: CASSAGQGAREQFF. The V call is TRBV7-2, the J call TRBJ2-1; 12 positions agree with TRBD1. Trimming removed 5 bases from V and 10 bases from J; junction bases left unmatched: 6. The CDR3 contains 14 residues. CDR1 SGHTA and CDR2 FQGNSA come from the germline V gene.

V gene TRBV29-1 combines with J gene TRBJ2-1; D is perhaps TRBD1 (6 bases). From germline, CDR1 is SQVTM and CDR2 ANQGSEA. CDR3 length: 12 amino acids. V was clipped by 5 bases and J by 6 bases, with 11 bases between them. The CDR3 sequence is CSVIRGPNEQFF. In DNA form, the CDR3 reads TGCAGCGTTATCAGGGGACCCAATGAGCAGTTCTTC.

The chain employs TRBV7-3 and TRBJ2-7; 9 positions agree with TRBD2. The CDR3 runs 19 residues. Germline CDR1 is SGHTA and CDR2 is FQGTGA. The V segment lost 1 base and the J segment 6 bases; nucleotides outside the gene matches: 19. CDR3 sequence reads: CASSLNPDLVVAGALEQYF. The CDR3 DNA reads TGTGCCAGCAGCTTAAACCCGGACCTGGTGGTAGCGGGAGCCCTCGAGCAGTACTTC. Together with reference TRBV7-3 and TRBJ2-7, the CDR3 gives the full variable domain: GAGVSQTPSNKVTEKGKYVELRCDPISGHTALYWYRQSLGQGPEFLIYFQGTGAADDSGLPNDRFFAVRPEGSVSTLKIQRTERGDSAVYLCASSLNPDLVVAGALEQYFGPGTRLTVT.

This clone was detected only a few times. This chain links TRBV19 with TRBJ2-7, with 7 bases matching TRBD1. V dropped 6 bases and J dropped 3; count of bases not matched to a gene: 5. The CDR3 extends over 13 amino acids. Germline V CDR1 and CDR2: LNHDA, SQIVND (reference sequence). This CDR3 is CASSRDSLYEQYF. The CDR3 DNA follows: TGTGCCAGTAGCAGGGACAGCCTCTACGAGCAGTACTTC. The full variable domain, in which reference TRBV19 and TRBJ2-7 provide the parts outside the CDR3, is DGGITQSPKYLFRKEGQNVTLSCEQNLNHDAMYWYRQDPGQGLRLIYYSQIVNDFQKGDIAEGYSVSREKKESFPLTVTSAQKNPTAFYLCASSRDSLYEQYFGPGTRLTVT.

In nucleotides, the CDR3 is TGTGCCAGTAGTCCCTGGAGTAGCGGGAGAGGAACAGATACGCAGTATTTT. Residues: CASSPWSSGRGTDTQYF. V usage is TRBV19 and J usage is TRBJ2-3; 9 bases match TRBD2. Per the germline V gene, CDR1 is LNHDA and CDR2 is SQIVND (reference sequence). The CDR3 sequence is 17 residues long. V dropped 5 bases and J dropped 3; count of bases not matched to a gene: 12.

In DNA form, the CDR3 reads TGTGCCAGCAGCTTAGTGGCAGGGGGTTATTCACCCCTCCACTTT. This encodes CASSLVAGGYSPLHF. The gene calls are TRBV7-8 and TRBJ1-6; 7 nucleotides line up with TRBD1. V lost 1 base and J lost 8; bases outside the gene matches: 5. Germline V CDR1 and CDR2: SGHVS, FQNEAQ. The CDR3 has 15 amino acids.

This clone was detected once. This chain links TRBV7-3 with TRBJ1-4, with a possible D match to TRBD1 (5 bases). The CDR3 is 13 residues long. Deletions cut 4 bases from V and 10 bases from J, with 13 bases between. Germline CDR1 and CDR2: SGHTA and FQGTGA. CDR3 loop: CASSWGKGGKLFF. Here the CDR3 DNA reads TGTGCCAGCAGCTGGGGCAAGGGTGGAAAACTGTTTTTT.

The chain couples TRBV6-1 to TRBJ2-7; TRBD1 matches 10 bases. The germline CDR1 and CDR2 sequences are MNHNS and SASEGT. J lost 7 bases, V lost 1 base, and 7 bases had no gene match. The CDR3 has 15 residues. The chain's CDR3 is CASSEGTGGGGEQYF. In nucleotides, the CDR3 is TGTGCCAGCAGTGAAGGGACAGGGGGTGGTGGGGAGCAGTACTTC.

The chain employs TRBV19 and TRBJ1-4; D perhaps matches TRBD1 (6 bases). V lost 7 bases and J 2 bases, leaving 20 bases between the germline ends. CDR1 and CDR2 (germline): LNHDA, SQIVND (reference sequence). This CDR3 comprises 17 residues. CDR3 bases: TGTGCCAGTAAAACAAGCGGGACATTCCTCACTAATGAAAAACTGTTTTTT. Amino acids: CASKTSGTFLTNEKLFF.

For the CDR3, the DNA is TGTGCCAGCAGTCTGGACAGAAACTATGGCTACACCTTC. Its protein is CASSLDRNYGYTF. V is TRBV6-6 and J is TRBJ1-2, with D perhaps TRBD1 (6 bases). The CDR3 spans 13 residues. Between the trimmed V and J ends, which lost 5 bases and 2 bases, there was a span of 9 bases. Germline V gene data show CDR1 as MNHNY and CDR2 as SVGAGI (reference sequence).

The CDR3, as DNA: TGCACCAGCAGCCCCCCGGTCCAGCCCCAGCATTTT. Translated: CTSSPPVQPQHF. V and J are TRBV1 and TRBJ1-5. TRBV1 is listed as a pseudogene. This CDR3 has 12 residues.

V and J are TRBV4-1 and TRBJ2-4; TRBD2 might be the D (6 bases). V was pared by 1 base and J by 9 bases, with 10 bases between. CDR1 is MGHRA and CDR2 is YSYEKL in the germline V gene. The CDR3 extends over 13 amino acids. The CDR3 sequence is CASSQAGVGIQYF. In DNA, the CDR3 is TGCGCCAGCAGCCAAGCGGGGGTTGGCATTCAGTACTTC.

This clone was detected only a few times. This chain joins TRBV27 and TRBJ1-3, with unresolved D. This CDR3 has 15 residues. Germline lookup yields CDR1 MNHEY and CDR2 SMNVEV (reference sequence). The germline V and J ends were trimmed by 5 bases and 0 bases, with 11 bases remaining between them. CDR3 sequence (DNA): TGTGCCAGCAGTCTAGACGGATACTCTGGAAACACCATATATTTT. Protein product: CASSLDGYSGNTIYF.

V usage is TRBV7-2 and J usage is TRBJ2-2; weak D call: TRBD2 (6 bases). The CDR3 is 18 residues long. Trimming cost V 5 bases and J 1 base, with 20 bases left between them. The germline V gene encodes CDR1 SGHTA and CDR2 FQGNSA. The chain's CDR3 is CASSPRRGGAMNTGELFF. The CDR3 nucleotides read TGTGCCAGCAGCCCCCGGAGGGGTGGGGCGATGAACACCGGGGAGCTGTTTTTT.

V is TRBV30 and J is TRBJ1-3, with a weak D call TRBD1 (6 bases). Germline CDR1 reads GTSNPN; CDR2 reads SVGIG (reference sequence). The CDR3 is 15 amino acids. V shed 3 bases and J shed 0 bases, with 12 bases lying between them. The CDR3 DNA sequence: TGTGCCTGGAGCATCGGACAGTCCTCTGGAAACACCATATATTTT. Protein product: CAWSIGQSSGNTIYF.

The V call is TRBV6-1, the J call TRBJ2-7; 11 bases line up with TRBD2. CDR1 is MNHNS and CDR2 is SASEGT in the germline V gene. This CDR3 contains 16 residues. Unmatched junction bases numbered 7, after V lost 4 bases and J lost 2 bases. The CDR3 is CASSGRASGGTYEQYF. In nucleotides, the CDR3 is TGTGCCAGCAGTGGGCGCGCTAGCGGGGGGACCTACGAGCAGTACTTC.

This clone has more than one count but fewer than ten. V and J are TRBV6-6 and TRBJ1-4, with 7 bases that match TRBD1. CDR3 length: 14 amino acids. Losses at the gene ends were 2 bases for V and 7 bases for J; bases not matched to a gene: 4. Germline V CDR1 and CDR2: MNHNY, SVGAGI (reference sequence). DNA of the CDR3: TGTGCCAGCAGTTACAGGGGGCGCGTTGAAAAACTGTTTTTT. Encoded protein: CASSYRGRVEKLFF.